Listed below are T cell receptor beta chains from one sample, sequenced in a study of cytomegalovirus exposure and HLA in healthy donors. The method was immunoSEQ multiplex PCR; TCRdb's version includes in-frame clones alone and lacks a portion of them. The sample consists of 150,000 to 200,000 clones, 77% of them appearing once. Sequencing was carried out using PBMCs. Every receptor here comes from a female donor in good health and CMV-seronegative. CDR3s include the opening cysteine and the closing phenylalanine or tryptophan. Fields, in order: CDR3 protein, CDR3 DNA, J gene, D gene, CDR3 length, V gene, clone size. D genes are given only for firm matches. The size entry is marked missing in some rows and otherwise reads once, few, many or a size class.

cdr3_aa: CASSSGTSGFEEQYF; cdr3_nt: TGTGCCAGCAGCTCCGGGACTAGCGGGTTCGAGGAGCAGTACTTC; j_call: TRBJ2-7; d_call: TRBD2; cdr3_length: 15; v_call: TRBV13; clone_size: -
cdr3_aa: CASSLGGGAYEQYF; cdr3_nt: TGTGCCAGCAGCTTAGGGGGGGGTGCCTACGAGCAGTACTTC; j_call: TRBJ2-7; d_call: TRBD2; cdr3_length: 14; v_call: TRBV7-6; clone_size: -
cdr3_aa: CASSSYGENNQPQHF; cdr3_nt: TGTGCCAGCAGTTCCTACGGGGAGAACAATCAGCCCCAGCATTTT; j_call: TRBJ1-5; d_call: -; cdr3_length: 15; v_call: TRBV6-5; clone_size: -
cdr3_aa: CASRRQVSYEQYF; cdr3_nt: TGTGCCAGCCGACGTCAGGTCTCCTACGAGCAGTACTTC; j_call: TRBJ2-7; d_call: -; cdr3_length: 13; v_call: TRBV27; clone_size: -
cdr3_aa: CASSSLGGGADGYTF; cdr3_nt: TGTGCCAGCAGCTCTCTAGGGGGGGGCGCCGATGGCTACACCTTC; j_call: TRBJ1-2; d_call: -; cdr3_length: 15; v_call: TRBV28; clone_size: few
cdr3_aa: CASSPWDRLTDTQYF; cdr3_nt: TGTGCCAGCAGCCCCTGGGACAGACTCACAGATACGCAGTATTTT; j_call: TRBJ2-3; d_call: TRBD1; cdr3_length: 15; v_call: TRBV14; clone_size: -
cdr3_aa: CASRVDRGGTEAFF; cdr3_nt: TGTGCCAGCAGAGTGGACAGGGGAGGGACTGAAGCTTTCTTT; j_call: TRBJ1-1; d_call: TRBD1; cdr3_length: 14; v_call: TRBV6-4; clone_size: -
cdr3_aa: CASSFGGRDSPLHF; cdr3_nt: TGTGCCAGCAGCTTTGGCGGTCGGGATTCACCCCTCCACTTT; j_call: TRBJ1-6; d_call: -; cdr3_length: 14; v_call: TRBV7-9; clone_size: -
cdr3_aa: CASVPSGGGYEQYF; cdr3_nt: TGTGCCAGCGTACCTAGCGGGGGGGGCTACGAGCAGTACTTC; j_call: TRBJ2-7; d_call: TRBD2; cdr3_length: 14; v_call: TRBV28; clone_size: -
cdr3_aa: CASSLTGSQNTEAFF; cdr3_nt: TGTGCCAGCAGTTTAACAGGGTCCCAGAACACTGAAGCTTTCTTT; j_call: TRBJ1-1; d_call: -; cdr3_length: 15; v_call: TRBV6-5; clone_size: -
cdr3_aa: CASSQVGTGGRTEAFF; cdr3_nt: TGTGCCAGCTCACAGGTGGGAACAGGGGGTCGAACTGAAGCTTTCTTT; j_call: TRBJ1-1; d_call: TRBD1; cdr3_length: 16; v_call: TRBV18; clone_size: -
cdr3_aa: CAWDTGGPWETQYF; cdr3_nt: TGTGCCTGGGATACGGGGGGGCCTTGGGAGACCCAGTACTTC; j_call: TRBJ2-5; d_call: TRBD2; cdr3_length: 14; v_call: TRBV30; clone_size: -
cdr3_aa: CASSPQLAGVITDTQYF; cdr3_nt: TGTGCCAGCTCACCACAACTAGCGGGAGTTATCACAGATACGCAGTATTTT; j_call: TRBJ2-3; d_call: TRBD2; cdr3_length: 17; v_call: TRBV18; clone_size: -
cdr3_aa: CASSETGQGIAGELFF; cdr3_nt: TGCGCCAGCAGTGAGACGGGACAGGGGATCGCCGGGGAGCTGTTTTTT; j_call: TRBJ2-2; d_call: TRBD1; cdr3_length: 16; v_call: TRBV10-1; clone_size: -
cdr3_aa: CASSIGREYGYTF; cdr3_nt: TGTGCCAGTAGTATAGGACGGGAGTATGGCTACACCTTC; j_call: TRBJ1-2; d_call: -; cdr3_length: 13; v_call: TRBV19; clone_size: -
cdr3_aa: CASRRESLAKNIQYF; cdr3_nt: TGCGCCAGCAGACGGGAGTCACTAGCCAAAAACATTCAGTACTTC; j_call: TRBJ2-4; d_call: -; cdr3_length: 15; v_call: TRBV5-1; clone_size: -
cdr3_aa: CASSVGDRYNEQFF; cdr3_nt: TGTGCCAGCAGCGTAGGCGACAGGTACAATGAGCAGTTCTTC; j_call: TRBJ2-1; d_call: -; cdr3_length: 14; v_call: TRBV9; clone_size: -
cdr3_aa: CALSRQGATGELFF; cdr3_nt: TGTGCCTTATCCCGTCAGGGGGCGACCGGGGAGCTGTTTTTT; j_call: TRBJ2-2; d_call: TRBD1; cdr3_length: 14; v_call: TRBV28; clone_size: -
cdr3_aa: CASSGAGGPGEQYF; cdr3_nt: TGTGCCAGCAGTGGAGCGGGAGGGCCGGGCGAGCAGTACTTC; j_call: TRBJ2-7; d_call: TRBD2; cdr3_length: 14; v_call: TRBV25-1; clone_size: few
cdr3_aa: CASSLDRGASTEAFF; cdr3_nt: TGTGCCAGCAGTTTAGATCGGGGGGCAAGCACTGAAGCTTTCTTT; j_call: TRBJ1-1; d_call: -; cdr3_length: 15; v_call: TRBV28; clone_size: -
cdr3_aa: CSAEGAGHYNEQFF; cdr3_nt: TGCAGCGCGGAAGGAGCGGGACACTACAATGAGCAGTTCTTC; j_call: TRBJ2-1; d_call: -; cdr3_length: 14; v_call: TRBV29-1; clone_size: -